Sequencing of this TCR beta chain was carried out in a study of blood T cells in healthy people across ages. Regarding the study as a whole: Long-lived donors had more naive CD4+ cells and higher diversity than aged donors.

As regards this clonotype: Its target is unknown.

V shed 3 bases and J 6 bases; nucleotides not matched to a gene: 10. The germline V gene has CDR1 DFQATT and CDR2 SNEGSKA (reference sequence). The CDR3 consists of 15 residues. PCR was performed a second time for roughly 7 to 12 cycles using a sample-barcoded 5' primer and a J-beta primer mix. TCRdb independently ran MiXCR on the 5' RACE reads; one entry per CDR3 protein. The profile covers under 2,000,000 distinct CDR3 sequences, with around 50% appearing a single time and approximately 2.1% taken by the ten largest. The clonotype originates from a woman aged 40-49 years in good health. The chain recombines TRBV20-1 with TRBJ2-3, with 9 nucleotides matching TRBD2. Sequenced input: blood. DNA for the CDR3: TGCAGTGCTAGCACTCTAGCGGGGCTACTGGATACGCAGTATTTT. Protein: CSASTLAGLLDTQYF.